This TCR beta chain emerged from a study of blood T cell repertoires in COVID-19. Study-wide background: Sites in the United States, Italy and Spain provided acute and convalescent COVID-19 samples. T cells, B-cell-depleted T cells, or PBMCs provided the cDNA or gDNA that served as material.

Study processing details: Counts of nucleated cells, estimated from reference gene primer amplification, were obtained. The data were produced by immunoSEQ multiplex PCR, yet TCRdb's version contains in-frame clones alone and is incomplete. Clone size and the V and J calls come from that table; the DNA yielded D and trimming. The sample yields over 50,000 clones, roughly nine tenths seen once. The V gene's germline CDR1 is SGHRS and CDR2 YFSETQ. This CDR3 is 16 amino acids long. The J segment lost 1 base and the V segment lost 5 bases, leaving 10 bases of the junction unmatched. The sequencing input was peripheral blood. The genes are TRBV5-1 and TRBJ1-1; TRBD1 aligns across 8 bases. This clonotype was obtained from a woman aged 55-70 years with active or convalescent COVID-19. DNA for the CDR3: TGCGCCAGCAGTCAATCTATGACAGGGGCGAACACTGAAGCTTTCTTT. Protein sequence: CASSQSMTGANTEAFF.